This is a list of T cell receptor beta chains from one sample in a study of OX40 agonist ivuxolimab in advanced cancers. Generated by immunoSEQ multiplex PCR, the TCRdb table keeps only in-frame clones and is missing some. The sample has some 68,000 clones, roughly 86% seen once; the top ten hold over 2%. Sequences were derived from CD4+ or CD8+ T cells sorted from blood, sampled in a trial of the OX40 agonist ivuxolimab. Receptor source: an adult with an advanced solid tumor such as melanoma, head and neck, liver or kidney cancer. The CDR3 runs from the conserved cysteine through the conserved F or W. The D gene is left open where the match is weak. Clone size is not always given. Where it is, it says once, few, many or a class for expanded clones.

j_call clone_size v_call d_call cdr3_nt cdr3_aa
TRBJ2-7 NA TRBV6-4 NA TGTGCCAGCAGTGGGGATTTGGGGCAGTACTTC CASSGDLGQYF
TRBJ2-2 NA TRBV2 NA TGTGCCAGCAGTGAATTGGACGGTACGAACACCGGGGAGCTGTTTTTT CASSELDGTNTGELFF
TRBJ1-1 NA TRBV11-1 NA TGTGCCAGCAGCTTAGAGGGGGGCACTGAAGCTTTCTTT CASSLEGGTEAFF
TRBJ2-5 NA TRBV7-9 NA TGTGCCAGCAGCCGAGCCCAGCGGGCTCTGGAGACCCAGTACTTC CASSRAQRALETQYF
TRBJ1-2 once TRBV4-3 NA TGCGCCAGCAGCCAAGATGGGGGCGGCTATGGCTACACCTTC CASSQDGGGYGYTF
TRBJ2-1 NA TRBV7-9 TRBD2 TGTGCCAGCAGCTTAAGGCCTAGCGGGAACCCTGAGCAGTTCTTC CASSLRPSGNPEQFF
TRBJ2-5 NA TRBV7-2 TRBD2 TGTGCCAGCAGCGTCGCTCACGGGGGGGGCTTACAAGAGACCCAGTACTTC CASSVAHGGGLQETQYF
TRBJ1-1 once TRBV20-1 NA TGCAGTGCTCTAAGTCGGGCAGAAGCTTTCTTT CSALSRAEAFF
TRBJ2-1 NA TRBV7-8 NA TGTGCCAGCAGCCGATACGGCGGGGCCGGCTCGGATGAGCAGTTCTTC CASSRYGGAGSDEQFF
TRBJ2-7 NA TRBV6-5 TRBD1 TGTGCCAGCAGTAGGGCCGGGACAGGGGTCCACGAGCAGTACTTC CASSRAGTGVHEQYF